Below, one TCR beta chain is given with its context. The antigen remains unidentified. This sample is drawn from a study of OX40 agonist ivuxolimab in advanced cancers. The repertoire was sequenced with immunoSEQ multiplex PCR; TCRdb's copy has only in-frame clones and lacks some. The profile shows about 76,000 clones, around 87% of them singletons. The sampling schedule covered blood at baseline, cycle 4 day 1, and cycle 7 day 1. This CDR3 has 15 residues. V dropped 0 bases and J dropped 0 bases, with 8 bases sitting between them. CDR1 and CDR2 (germline): SGHRS, YFSETQ. Study-level points and caveats: Partial responders dosed at 0.1-3.0 mg/kg displayed clonal expansion ranking among the lowest.

The source material was CD4+ or CD8+ T cells sorted from blood, sampled in a trial of the OX40 agonist ivuxolimab. This sequence joins TRBV5-1 and TRBJ2-3, with D perhaps TRBD1 (5 bases). The receptor comes from an adult with an advanced solid tumor such as melanoma, head and neck, liver or kidney cancer. The CDR3 nucleotides are TGCGCCAGCAGCTTGGTTCCAGGGAGCACAGATACGCAGTATTTT. It yields the protein CASSLVPGSTDTQYF.